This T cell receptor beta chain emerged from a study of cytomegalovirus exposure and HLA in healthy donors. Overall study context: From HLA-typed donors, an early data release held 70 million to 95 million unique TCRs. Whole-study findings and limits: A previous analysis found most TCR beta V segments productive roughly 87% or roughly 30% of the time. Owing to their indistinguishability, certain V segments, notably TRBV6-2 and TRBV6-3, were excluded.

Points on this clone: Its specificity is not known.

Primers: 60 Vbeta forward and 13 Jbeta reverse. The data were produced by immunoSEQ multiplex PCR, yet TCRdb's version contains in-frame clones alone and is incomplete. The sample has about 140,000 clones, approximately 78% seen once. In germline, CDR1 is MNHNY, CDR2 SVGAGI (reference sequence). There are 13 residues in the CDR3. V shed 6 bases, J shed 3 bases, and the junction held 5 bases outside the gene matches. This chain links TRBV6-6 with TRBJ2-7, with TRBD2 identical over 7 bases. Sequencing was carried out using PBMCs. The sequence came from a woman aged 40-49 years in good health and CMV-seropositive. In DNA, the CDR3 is TGTGCCAGCAGCGGGAGGAACCTCTACGAGCAGTACTTC. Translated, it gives CASSGRNLYEQYF.